This T cell receptor beta chain appears in the sequencing data of a study of CD8 T cells in ankylosing spondylitis. The ends were cut back, 1 base at V and 0 bases at J, with 15 bases in the middle. Germline CDR1 reads MNHEY; CDR2 reads SVGAGI. The CDR3 extends over 17 amino acids. A quantitative 5'-RACE method, one with molecular barcodes, was used to make TCR beta libraries. TCRdb fed the 5' RACE reads into MiXCR, producing one record per CDR3 protein. Counted here are about 160,000 distinct CDR3 sequences, 40% to 50% occurring once; the ten biggest clones make up around 15%. This clonotype appeared a few times. What it recognizes is unknown. Overall study results and limits: One TCR beta motif, made up of roughly 8 highly homologous variants, appeared characteristic of ankylosing spondylitis blood.

The sample taken for sequencing was synovial fluid, either unsorted or a sorted T cell fraction (not recorded which). The rearrangement links TRBV6-5 to TRBJ1-2, with TRBD1 as a possible D gene (5 bases). The TCR comes from a male donor with ankylosing spondylitis. The CDR3 sequence is CASSYWPGKGANYGYTF. Written as DNA, the CDR3 is TGTGCCAGCAGTTACTGGCCAGGGAAGGGTGCTAACTATGGCTACACCTTC.